Shown below are 26 T cell receptor beta chains from a single sample sequenced in a study of cytomegalovirus exposure and HLA in healthy donors. The PCR ran on 60 Vbeta and 13 Jbeta primers. Only in-frame clones appear in the TCRdb table, and some are missing; sequencing was by immunoSEQ multiplex PCR. Here the sample spans 150,000 to 200,000 clones, around 79% being singletons. Source material: PBMCs. The receptors were gathered from a woman aged 45-65 years in good health and CMV-seronegative.

The V call is TRBV7-3, the J call TRBJ2-7; 11 bases match TRBD1. The CDR3 totals 16 residues. J lost 5 bases, V lost 3 bases, and 9 bases had no gene match. The V gene's germline CDR1 is SGHTA and CDR2 FQGTGA. The CDR3 spells CASSLGPGQGDNEQYF. In DNA, the CDR3 is TGTGCCAGCAGCTTGGGCCCGGGACAGGGGGACAACGAGCAGTACTTC.

The rearrangement uses TRBV4-3 and TRBJ2-3, with TRBD2 matching 11 bases. This CDR3 has 17 amino acids. V lost 0 bases and J lost 4; bases outside the gene matches: 6. Germline V CDR1 and CDR2: LGHNA, YSLEER. The CDR3 nucleotides are TGCGCCAGCAGCCAAGATGATACTAGCGGGGGTTCAGATACGCAGTATTTT. Protein: CASSQDDTSGGSDTQYF.

V is TRBV7-9 and J is TRBJ1-6; 7 bases line up with TRBD1. This CDR3 has 14 amino acids. V shed 5 bases and J 4 bases; nucleotides not matched to a gene: 2. CDR1 is SEHNR and CDR2 is FQNEAQ in the germline V gene (reference sequence). CDR3 amino acids: CASSPQGYNSPLHF. In DNA, the CDR3 is TGTGCCAGCAGCCCACAGGGGTATAATTCACCCCTCCACTTT.

Details on this clone: This sample also contains other DNA sequences that code for the same CDR3. The chain links TRBV29-1 to TRBJ1-2, with D possibly TRBD1 on 6 matching bases. The CDR3 contains 12 residues. In germline, CDR1 is SQVTM, CDR2 ANQGSEA. The V end lost 6 bases, the J end lost 2 bases, and 10 bases lay between the germline ends. The CDR3 here is CSVEQGNYGYTF. The DNA of the CDR3 is TGCAGCGTAGAACAGGGAAACTATGGCTACACCTTC.

J is TRBJ1-4 and V is TRBV5-4, with D maybe TRBD1 (6 bases). The CDR3 extends over 14 amino acids. With 6 bases removed from V and 5 bases from J, the gap between germline ends came to 14 bases. Germline CDR1 and CDR2: SGHNT and YYREEE (reference sequence). For the CDR3, the DNA is TGTGCCAGCACTACACAGGGCCAGAATGAAAAACTGTTTTTT. Protein product: CASTTQGQNEKLFF.

This rearrangement joins TRBV7-9 to TRBJ1-3; no definite D call. V was clipped by 4 bases and J by 0 bases, with 19 bases between them. Germline V gives CDR1 SEHNR, CDR2 FQNEAQ (reference sequence). The CDR3 is 18 residues long. CDR3: CASSSRRSGERSGNTIYF. The CDR3 DNA reads as TGTGCCAGCAGCTCAAGGAGGTCAGGAGAACGCTCTGGAAACACCATATATTTT.

This chain uses TRBV11-2 with TRBJ2-6; tentative D call: TRBD1 (6 bases). Germline values: CDR1 SGHAT, CDR2 FQNNGV. V was cut by 5 bases and J by 1 base, with 15 bases left in between. The CDR3 extends over 17 amino acids. Here the CDR3 reads CASSPPTGTSGANVLTF. For the CDR3, the DNA is TGTGCCAGCAGCCCCCCGACAGGCACATCTGGGGCCAACGTCCTGACTTTC.

The chain uses TRBV6-5 and TRBJ1-2; 7 nucleotides match TRBD1. V lost 0 bases to trimming and J lost 7 bases; unmatched junction nucleotides: 11. Germline V CDR1 and CDR2: MNHEY, SVGAGI. The CDR3 is 16 residues long. CDR3 in DNA: TGTGCCAGCAGTTACTCGTTCGGAGGAGGGGGCAGTGGCTACACCTTC. Encoded protein: CASSYSFGGGGSGYTF.

V usage is TRBV5-1 and J usage is TRBJ2-2; D is possibly TRBD1 (5 bases). The CDR3 loop spans 13 amino acids. Trimming stripped 3 bases from V and 5 bases from J, with 8 bases between. Germline V gives CDR1 SGHRS, CDR2 YFSETQ. The CDR3 is CASSSGWTGELFF. In DNA form, the CDR3 reads TGCGCCAGCAGCTCAGGGTGGACCGGGGAGCTGTTTTTT.

This chain uses TRBV7-2 with TRBJ2-7; 9 bases match TRBD1. Germline CDR1 SGHTA, CDR2 FQGNSA. This CDR3 is 16 amino acids long. Germline trimming cut 5 bases from V and 6 bases from J; bases unmatched to any gene: 14. CDR3 sequence (DNA): TGTGCCAGCAGCCACCCTCGACAGGGGGGAAATGGCGAGCAGTACTTC. Its translation: CASSHPRQGGNGEQYF.

This clone came up a few times. The gene calls are TRBV19 and TRBJ1-1; 7 positions agree with TRBD1. The V gene end was trimmed by 6 bases and the J gene end by 6 bases; junction bases not matched to a gene: 1. The CDR3 contains 11 residues. Germline V gene data show CDR1 as LNHDA and CDR2 as SQIVND (reference sequence). The CDR3 loop is CASRQGAEAFF. CDR3 bases: TGTGCCAGTAGGCAGGGGGCTGAAGCTTTCTTT. The entire variable domain, with the rest obtained from reference TRBV19 and TRBJ1-1, is as follows: DGGITQSPKYLFRKEGQNVTLSCEQNLNHDAMYWYRQDPGQGLRLIYYSQIVNDFQKGDIAEGYSVSREKKESFPLTVTSAQKNPTAFYLCASRQGAEAFFGQGTRLTVV.

The chain joins TRBV14 to TRBJ1-1, with 11 bases matching TRBD1. The CDR3 totals 16 residues. Germline V gene lookup returns CDR1 SGHDN and CDR2 FVKESK. V dropped 2 bases and J dropped 5; count of bases not matched to a gene: 7. Here the CDR3 DNA reads TGTGCCAGCAGCCAAATCACGGGACAGGGGGTGACTGAAGCTTTCTTT. Amino acids: CASSQITGQGVTEAFF. Complete variable domain (other parts from reference TRBV14 and TRBJ1-1): EAGVTQFPSHSVIEKGQTVTLRCDPISGHDNLYWYRRVMGKEIKFLLHFVKESKQDESGMPNNRFLAERTGGTYSTLKVQPAELEDSGVYFCASSQITGQGVTEAFFGQGTRLTVV.

This rearrangement joins TRBV10-3 to TRBJ2-5; D uncertain. This CDR3 spans 13 amino acids. Looked up from germline, CDR1 is ENHRY and CDR2 is SYGVKD. V lost 0 bases to trimming and J lost 3 bases, with 5 bases between them. The CDR3 reads CAISESNKETQYF. CDR3 DNA: TGTGCCATCAGTGAGTCGAACAAAGAGACCCAGTACTTC.

J is TRBJ1-6 and V is TRBV9; 8 bases are a match to TRBD1. CDR3 length: 15 amino acids. J lost 9 bases, V lost 2 bases, and 7 bases had no gene match. The germline V gene has CDR1 SGDLS and CDR2 YYNGEE. The CDR3 loop reads CASSVGQGRGSPLHF. The CDR3 nucleotides are TGTGCCAGCAGCGTCGGACAGGGAAGAGGTTCACCCCTCCACTTT. Full variable domain (remainder filled in from reference TRBV9 and TRBJ1-6): DSGVTQTPKHLITATGQRVTLRCSPRSGDLSVYWYQQSLDQGLQFLIQYYNGEERAKGNILERFSAQQFPDLHSELNLSSLELGDSALYFCASSVGQGRGSPLHFGNGTRLTVT.

CDR3 in amino acids: CASSPSGDKNIQYF. Here the CDR3 DNA reads TGTGCCAGTAGTCCCAGCGGGGATAAAAACATTCAGTACTTC. The chain uses TRBV19 and TRBJ2-4; 7 nucleotides align to TRBD2. The trim removed 5 bases at V and 4 bases at J, leaving 5 bases unmatched. The germline CDR1 and CDR2 sequences are LNHDA and SQIVND (reference sequence). The CDR3 sequence is 14 residues long.

This rearrangement joins TRBV4-2 to TRBJ2-5; 7 bases line up with TRBD1. The CDR3 runs to 17 residues. The junction had 10 bases not matched to a gene; V was cut back by 1 base and J by 2 bases. Germline CDR1 LGHNA, CDR2 YNFKEQ. CDR3 sequence: CASSQGDSPFVQETQYF. The CDR3 DNA is TGTGCCAGCAGCCAAGGGGACAGTCCCTTCGTGCAAGAGACCCAGTACTTC.

Worth noting for this clone: With a much larger clone just one base away, this may be a read error. The CDR3 loop is CASSRGQGRGYTF. In DNA form, the CDR3 reads TGTGCCAGCAGCCGCGGACAGGGGAGAGGCTACACCTTC. V gene TRBV7-2 combines with J gene TRBJ1-2, with 9 bases matching TRBD1. Germline-derived CDR1 and CDR2 are SGHTA and FQGNSA. The CDR3 consists of 13 residues. The junction had 6 bases not matched to a gene; V was cut back by 5 bases and J by 8 bases.

The J gene is TRBJ2-1, the V gene TRBV5-1, with 9 bases identical to TRBD2. Trimming cost V 4 bases and J 5 bases; bases outside gene matches: 7. The CDR3 is 15 amino acids. Germline CDR1 SGHRS, CDR2 YFSETQ. The CDR3 loop is CASSVLSGGNNEQFF. The CDR3 nucleotides are TGCGCCAGCAGCGTTTTGAGCGGGGGGAACAATGAGCAGTTCTTC. Full variable domain (remainder filled in from reference TRBV5-1 and TRBJ2-1): KAGVTQTPRYLIKTRGQQVTLSCSPISGHRSVSWYQQTPGQGLQFLFEYFSETQRNKGNFPGRFSGRQFSNSRSEMNVSTLELGDSALYLCASSVLSGGNNEQFFGPGTRLTVL.

The chain uses TRBV4-3 and TRBJ2-4; TRBD1 aligns across 9 bases. The CDR3 loop spans 20 amino acids. The germline V gene encodes CDR1 LGHNA and CDR2 YSLEER. Unmatched junction bases numbered 13, after V lost 0 bases and J lost 1 base. The CDR3 bases are TGCGCCAGCAGCCAAGAATGGGACAGGGCCCCTAAGCCGGCCAAAAACATTCAGTACTTC. Translating it yields CASSQEWDRAPKPAKNIQYF.

Concerning this clone: An end of the junction does not agree with germline; a read error may underlie this. The chain couples TRBV18 to TRBJ1-2; D unclear. Germline CDR1 and CDR2: KGHSH and LQKENI. The CDR3 totals 15 residues. CDR3 in amino acids: CASSPLSAEPYDYTF. For the CDR3, the DNA is TGTGCCAGCTCACCTCTCTCCGCGGAACCCTATGACTACACCTTC.

This chain uses TRBV19 with TRBJ2-7; the D gene is possibly TRBD1 (5 bases). CDR1 and CDR2 from the germline V gene are LNHDA and SQIVND (reference sequence). Trimming pared 5 bases from V and 2 bases from J, leaving 16 bases between. The CDR3 is made up of 15 amino acids. The CDR3, as DNA: TGTGCCAGTAGTTCTTCGGTGCAGGGAACCTACGAGCAGTACTTC. Translation gives CASSSSVQGTYEQYF.

The chain combines TRBV29-1 with TRBJ1-1; D possibly corresponds to TRBD1 (6 bases). The CDR3 consists of 12 residues. Germline V gene lookup returns CDR1 SQVTM and CDR2 ANQGSEA. V shed 7 bases and J shed 0 bases, with 9 bases lying between them. Here the CDR3 reads CSATGMNTEAFF. As DNA, the CDR3 is TGCAGCGCCACAGGGATGAACACTGAAGCTTTCTTT.

V gene TRBV28 combines with J gene TRBJ2-1, with a weak D call TRBD2 (6 bases). V was trimmed by 4 bases and J by 8 bases, leaving 18 bases between them. The CDR3 runs to 15 residues. Germline V gene sequence: CDR1 MDHEN, CDR2 SYDVKM. CDR3 nucleotides: TGTGCCAGCAGTTCGTCGGGAGCCCCTTCGGATGAGCAGTTCTTC. This gives the protein CASSSSGAPSDEQFF.

This clone was counted a single time. The chain employs TRBV5-8 and TRBJ2-1; the D gene is possibly TRBD2 (6 bases). Trimming removed 3 bases from V and 12 bases from J, with 16 bases in between. The germline V gene encodes CDR1 SGHTS and CDR2 YDEGEE. The CDR3 length is 13 residues. CDR3 in DNA: TGTGCCAGCAGCTCCCGGGACTTATCTGGGCAGTTCTTC. It codes for CASSSRDLSGQFF.

V is TRBV25-1 and J is TRBJ2-5; D remains unclear. V gave up 3 bases and J gave up 4 bases, with 9 bases separating them. The CDR3 covers 13 residues. Germline V CDR1 and CDR2: MGHDK, SYGVNS. This chain's CDR3 is CASSEGVPETQYF. The CDR3, as DNA: TGTGCCAGCAGTGAGGGCGTTCCAGAGACCCAGTACTTC. Full variable domain (missing parts from reference TRBV25-1 and TRBJ2-5): EADIYQTPRYLVIGTGKKITLECSQTMGHDKMYWYQQDPGMELHLIHYSYGVNSTEKGDLSSESTVSRIRTEHFPLTLESARPSHTSQYLCASSEGVPETQYFGPGTRLLVL.

This clone was picked up one time. The V and J genes are TRBV4-1 and TRBJ1-3; D call uncertain. The CDR3 runs 14 residues. V lost 6 bases, J lost 2 bases, and 11 bases lay in between. The V gene's germline CDR1 is MGHRA and CDR2 YSYEKL. The DNA of the CDR3 is TGCGCCAGCAGGGAGAAAAGCCCTGGAAACACCATATATTTT. Its protein product is CASREKSPGNTIYF.